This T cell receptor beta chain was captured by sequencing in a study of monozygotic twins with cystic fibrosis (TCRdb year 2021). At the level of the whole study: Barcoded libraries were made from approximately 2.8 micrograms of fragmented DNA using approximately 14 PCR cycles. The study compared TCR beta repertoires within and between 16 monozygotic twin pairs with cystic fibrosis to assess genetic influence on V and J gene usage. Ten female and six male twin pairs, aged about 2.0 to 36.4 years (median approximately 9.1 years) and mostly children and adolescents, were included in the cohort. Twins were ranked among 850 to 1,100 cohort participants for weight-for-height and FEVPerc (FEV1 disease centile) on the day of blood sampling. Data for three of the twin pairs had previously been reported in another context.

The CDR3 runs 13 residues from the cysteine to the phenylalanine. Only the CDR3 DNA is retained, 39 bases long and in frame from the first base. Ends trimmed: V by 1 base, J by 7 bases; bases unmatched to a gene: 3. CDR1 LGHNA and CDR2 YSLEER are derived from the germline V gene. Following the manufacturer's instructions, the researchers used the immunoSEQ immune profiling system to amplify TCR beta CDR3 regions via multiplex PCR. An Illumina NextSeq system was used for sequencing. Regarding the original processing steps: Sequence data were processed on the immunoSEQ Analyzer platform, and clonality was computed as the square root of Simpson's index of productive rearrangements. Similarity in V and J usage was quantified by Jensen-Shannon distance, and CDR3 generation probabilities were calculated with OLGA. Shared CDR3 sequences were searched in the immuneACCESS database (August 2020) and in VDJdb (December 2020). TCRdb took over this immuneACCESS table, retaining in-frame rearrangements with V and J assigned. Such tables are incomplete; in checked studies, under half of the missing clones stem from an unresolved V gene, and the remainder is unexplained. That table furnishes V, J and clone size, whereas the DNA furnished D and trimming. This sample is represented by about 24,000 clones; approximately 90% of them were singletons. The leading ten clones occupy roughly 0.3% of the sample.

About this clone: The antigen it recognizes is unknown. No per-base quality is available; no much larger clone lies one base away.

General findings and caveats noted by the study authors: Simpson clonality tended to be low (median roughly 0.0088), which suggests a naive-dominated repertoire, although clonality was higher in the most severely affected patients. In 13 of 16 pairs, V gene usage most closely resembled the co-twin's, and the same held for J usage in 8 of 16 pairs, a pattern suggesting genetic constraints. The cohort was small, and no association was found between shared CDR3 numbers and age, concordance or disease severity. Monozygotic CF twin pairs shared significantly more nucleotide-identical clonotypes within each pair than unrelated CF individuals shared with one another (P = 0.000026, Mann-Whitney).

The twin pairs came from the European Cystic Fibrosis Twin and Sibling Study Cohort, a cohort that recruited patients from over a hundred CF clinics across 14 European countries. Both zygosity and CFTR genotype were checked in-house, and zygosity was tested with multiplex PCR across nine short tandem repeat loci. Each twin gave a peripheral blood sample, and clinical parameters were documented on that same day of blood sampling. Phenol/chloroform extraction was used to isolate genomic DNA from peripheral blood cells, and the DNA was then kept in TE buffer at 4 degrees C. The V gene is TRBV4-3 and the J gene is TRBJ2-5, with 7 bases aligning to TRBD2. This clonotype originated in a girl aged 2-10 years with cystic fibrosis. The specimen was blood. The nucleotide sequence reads TGCGCCAGCAGCCAAGTAGGGGAGGGGACCCAGTACTTC. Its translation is CASSQVGEGTQYF.